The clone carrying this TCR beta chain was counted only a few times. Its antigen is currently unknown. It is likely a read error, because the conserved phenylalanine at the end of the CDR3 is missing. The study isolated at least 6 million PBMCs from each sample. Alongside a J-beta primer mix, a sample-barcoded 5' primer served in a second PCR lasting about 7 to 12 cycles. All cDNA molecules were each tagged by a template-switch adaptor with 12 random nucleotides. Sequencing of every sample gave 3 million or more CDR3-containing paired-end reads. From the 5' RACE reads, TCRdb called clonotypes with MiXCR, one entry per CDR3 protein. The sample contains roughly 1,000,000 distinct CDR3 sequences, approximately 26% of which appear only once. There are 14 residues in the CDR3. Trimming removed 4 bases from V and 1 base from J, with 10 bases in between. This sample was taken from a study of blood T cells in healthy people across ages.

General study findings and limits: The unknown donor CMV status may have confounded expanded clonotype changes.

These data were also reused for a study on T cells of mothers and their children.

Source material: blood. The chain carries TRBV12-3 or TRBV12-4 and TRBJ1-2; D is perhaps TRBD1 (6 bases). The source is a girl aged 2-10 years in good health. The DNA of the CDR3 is TGTGCCAGCAGTTACAGGGCTCTTAACTATGGCTACACCATC. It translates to CASSYRALNYGYTI.